The following is a TCR beta chain sequence with its context. This entry comes from a study of blood T cell repertoires in COVID-19. This CDR3 contains 13 residues. Per germline, CDR1 SGHTA and CDR2 FQGNSA. V was pared by 3 bases and J by 5 bases, with 1 base of the junction left unmatched. Profiling relied on immunoSEQ multiplex PCR, and the TCRdb table lists in-frame clones only, not all of them. The table records about 130,000 clones, over 80% of them present only once. Those who participated ranged in age from about 18 to 89 years and resided in about two dozen US areas. The sequence was obtained from a man aged 25 to 45 who had recovered from COVID-19. The genes are TRBV7-2 and TRBJ1-5, with 7 bases aligning to TRBD1. Sequenced input: PBMCs or T cells enriched from blood (not recorded which). The CDR3 loop is CASSLQGDQPQHF. Here the CDR3 DNA reads TGTGCCAGCAGCTTGCAGGGGGATCAGCCCCAGCATTTT.